A single sample gave rise to the 29 T cell receptor beta chains below, sequenced in a study of CD8 T cells in ankylosing spondylitis. Study-level points and caveats: A TCR beta motif of 8 or 9 highly homologous variants appeared characteristic of ankylosing spondylitis blood.

Which antigens these TCRs recognize remains unknown. TCRdb reprocessed the 5' RACE reads via MiXCR and lists one record per CDR3 protein. Of some 700,000 distinct CDR3 sequences listed, around 19% are singletons. The source material was blood, either unsorted or a sorted T cell fraction (not recorded which). The source is a male donor with ankylosing spondylitis.

This chain connects TRBV27 to TRBJ2-7, with D perhaps given as TRBD1 or TRBD2 (6 bases each). V was pared by 10 bases and J by 4 bases, with 23 bases between. Germline lookup yields CDR1 MNHEY and CDR2 SMNVEV (reference sequence). The CDR3 is 15 residues long. CDR3 bases: TGTGCCACAGCAGAATTCGGGGGCAAAAAGTACGAGCAGTACTTC. Translation gives CATAEFGGKKYEQYF.

The chain has TRBV29-1 and TRBJ2-3, with D perhaps assigned TRBD1 or TRBD2 (5 bases each). Per the germline V gene, CDR1 is SQVTM and CDR2 is ANQGSEA. The CDR3 is made up of 15 amino acids. Trimming stripped 7 bases from V and 3 bases from J, with 20 bases between. In DNA form, the CDR3 reads TGCAGCGCCCAGCCCCAGGGAGAATTAACAGATACGCAGTATTTT. It yields the protein CSAQPQGELTDTQYF.

The CDR3 region has the DNA TGCAGCGCTGTCCCCAGCGGGAGGAGCTCCTACAATGAGCAGTTCTTC. Translation gives CSAVPSGRSSYNEQFF. The J gene is TRBJ2-1, the V gene TRBV29-1; 9 positions match TRBD2. This CDR3 has 16 amino acids. V dropped 7 bases and J dropped 0; count of bases not matched to a gene: 10. Germline-derived CDR1 and CDR2 are SQVTM and ANQGSEA.

This sequence joins TRBV4-1 and TRBJ2-3, with D possibly being TRBD1 (5 bases). V was pared by 0 bases and J by 1 base, with 14 bases between. The CDR3 is 17 residues long. CDR1 and CDR2 (germline): MGHRA, YSYEKL. CDR3 amino acids: CASSQDIRVRGTDTQYF. CDR3 nucleotide sequence: TGCGCCAGCAGCCAAGATATCAGGGTCCGTGGCACAGATACGCAGTATTTT.

This clonotype has a count of ten or more. The CDR3 here is CASSPPEGKSSYEQYF. In DNA, the CDR3 is TGTGCCAGCAGTCCCCCTGAGGGAAAATCATCCTACGAGCAGTACTTC. The chain uses TRBV28 and TRBJ2-7; perhaps TRBD2 as D (5 bases). V lost 5 bases to trimming and J lost 1 base, with 18 bases between them. Germline V gives CDR1 MDHEN, CDR2 SYDVKM. This CDR3 is built from 16 residues.

V and J are TRBV27 and TRBJ2-1; TRBD2 might be the D (7 bases). CDR3 length equals 15 residues. V dropped 6 bases and J dropped 4 bases, with 16 bases sitting between them. Germline loops: CDR1 MNHEY, CDR2 SMNVEV (reference sequence). The CDR3 is CASSLSGGRYNEQFF. For the CDR3, the DNA is TGTGCCAGCAGCCTGTCGGGGGGCCGATACAATGAGCAGTTCTTC.

The chain joins TRBV18 to TRBJ2-5; the match to TRBD2 covers 14 bases. CDR1 is KGHSH and CDR2 is LQKENI in the germline V gene. This CDR3 contains 16 residues. The V gene end was trimmed by 4 bases and the J gene end by 1 base; junction bases not matched to a gene: 2. Here the CDR3 DNA reads TGTGCCAGCTCACGGACTAGCGGGAGGACCCAAGAGACCCAGTACTTC. This translates into CASSRTSGRTQETQYF.

The rearrangement uses TRBV6-1 and TRBJ2-3; maybe TRBD1 (6 bases). The germline V gene has CDR1 MNHNS and CDR2 SASEGT. V was shortened by 5 bases and J by 2 bases, with 17 bases between the two germline ends. The CDR3 totals 16 residues. CDR3 in amino acids: CASSQTRQGFTDTQYF. The CDR3 DNA reads as TGTGCCAGCAGTCAGACGCGGCAGGGGTTCACAGATACGCAGTATTTT.

V is TRBV5-8 and J is TRBJ2-1, with a possible D match to TRBD1 (5 bases). Between the trimmed V and J ends, which lost 0 bases and 11 bases, there was a span of 24 bases. The CDR3 has 17 residues. Germline V CDR1 and CDR2: SGHTS, YDEGEE. The CDR3 protein is CASSLAGWGFETSKQFF. In DNA form, the CDR3 reads TGTGCCAGCAGCTTGGCAGGGTGGGGCTTTGAAACTTCCAAGCAGTTCTTC.

This clonotype was counted a few times. The chain couples TRBV4-2 to TRBJ1-5; 8 positions agree with TRBD1. J gave up 8 bases and V 3 bases, and 9 bases lay outside the gene matches. The CDR3 extends over 15 amino acids. Looked up from germline, CDR1 is LGHNA and CDR2 is YNFKEQ. The CDR3 is CASSHRDRRPEPQHF. Here the CDR3 DNA reads TGTGCCAGCAGCCACCGGGACAGGCGACCGGAGCCCCAGCATTTT.

V gene TRBV29-1 combines with J gene TRBJ2-7; D call uncertain. The CDR3 sequence is 14 residues long. Germline assignment: CDR1 SQVTM and CDR2 ANQGSEA. V was trimmed by 5 bases and J by 0 bases, leaving 14 bases between them. This CDR3 reads CSVKSGPSSYEQYF. The DNA of the CDR3 is TGCAGCGTTAAGTCCGGACCAAGCTCCTACGAGCAGTACTTC.

The chain carries TRBV4-3 and TRBJ2-3, with 7 bases identical to TRBD1. With V trimmed by 1 base and J by 6 bases, 7 bases remained unmatched. CDR3 length: 15 amino acids. Germline lookup yields CDR1 LGHNA and CDR2 YSLEER. The CDR3 nucleotides read TGCGCCAGCAGCCAAGGACAGGGATCTCCGGATACGCAGTATTTT. Its protein is CASSQGQGSPDTQYF.

This clonotype has a single count. V is TRBV15 and J is TRBJ2-1; D is possibly TRBD2 (5 bases). CDR1 and CDR2 (germline): LNHNV, YYDKDF (reference sequence). V shed 3 bases and J shed 0 bases, with 6 bases lying between them. CDR3 length equals 14 residues. CDR3 amino acids: CATSRTISYNEQFF. The CDR3, as DNA: TGTGCCACCAGCAGGACTATCTCCTACAATGAGCAGTTCTTC.

The chain carries TRBV5-1 and TRBJ1-3; TRBD1 matches 9 bases. The CDR3 sequence is 15 residues long. Germline CDR1 and CDR2: SGHRS and YFSETQ. V lost 4 bases, J lost 6 bases, and 8 bases stayed unmatched. For the CDR3, the DNA is TGCGCCAGCAGCGTTGCGGGACAGGGTCAAAACACCATATATTTT. Amino acid sequence: CASSVAGQGQNTIYF.

A few counts support this clonotype. The chain uses TRBV5-1 and TRBJ1-4; a possible D gene is TRBD1 (5 bases). There are 14 residues in the CDR3. Germline loops: CDR1 SGHRS, CDR2 YFSETQ. V lost 3 bases, J lost 4 bases, and 10 bases lay in between. The CDR3 nucleotides are TGCGCCAGCAGCTCGACAGTCCTTAATGAAAAACTGTTTTTT. It is translated as CASSSTVLNEKLFF.

This clonotype appeared a few times. The chain couples TRBV20-1 to TRBJ1-5; no definite D call. Per the germline V gene, CDR1 is DFQATT and CDR2 is SNEGSKA (reference sequence). Trimming shortened V by 3 bases and J by 3 bases, and 12 bases separated the two germline ends. The CDR3 spans 14 residues. The CDR3 spells CSARGWVDNQPQHF. The CDR3 coding sequence is TGCAGTGCTAGGGGTTGGGTTGACAATCAGCCCCAGCATTTT.

V gene TRBV14 combines with J gene TRBJ2-4; TRBD1 agrees at 7 bases. The trim removed 8 bases at V and 1 base at J, leaving 8 bases unmatched. Germline CDR1 SGHDN, CDR2 FVKESK. CDR3 size: 15 residues. CDR3 in DNA: TGTGCCAGCGAAGGGACAGATCTTGCCAAAAACATTCAGTACTTC. Translated, it gives CASEGTDLAKNIQYF.

This clonotype was observed a few times. This chain connects TRBV12-3 or TRBV12-4 to TRBJ1-2; tentatively, D is TRBD1 (6 bases). The germline V and J ends were trimmed by 2 bases and 10 bases, with 8 bases remaining between them. CDR3 size: 11 residues. The CDR3 DNA reads TGTGCCAGCAGTTTACACAGGGCCTACACCTTC. It specifies CASSLHRAYTF.

The rearrangement links TRBV28 to TRBJ2-1, with TRBD2 matching over 7 bases. The CDR3 has 14 residues. Unmatched junction bases numbered 3, after V lost 3 bases and J lost 4 bases. The germline V gene encodes CDR1 MDHEN and CDR2 SYDVKM. The CDR3 DNA sequence: TGTGCCAGCAGTTTTACCGGGAGGTACAATGAGCAGTTCTTC. This codes for CASSFTGRYNEQFF.

This clonotype was detected ten times or more. The chain couples TRBV29-1 to TRBJ2-7, with 10 bases fitting TRBD2. There are 16 residues in the CDR3. Germline CDR1 SQVTM, CDR2 ANQGSEA. V was pared by 5 bases and J by 7 bases, with 17 bases of the junction left unmatched. The CDR3 here is CSVSYLGGTSVGEQYF. The CDR3 bases are TGCAGCGTTTCCTACCTAGGGGGGACTAGCGTAGGGGAGCAGTACTTC.

This clonotype has at least ten counts. This rearrangement joins TRBV9 to TRBJ1-4; no firm D call. This CDR3 is 13 amino acids long. Per germline, CDR1 SGDLS and CDR2 YYNGEE. The V end lost 4 bases, the J end lost 7 bases, and 11 bases lay between the germline ends. In DNA form, the CDR3 reads TGTGCCAGCAGCCCACGGGTTGGTGAAAAACTGTTTTTT. Amino acid sequence: CASSPRVGEKLFF.

In its sample, this clonotype was seen a few times. This chain links TRBV29-1 with TRBJ2-2; 7 nucleotides line up with TRBD2. This CDR3 has 14 amino acids. The V gene end was trimmed by 6 bases and the J gene end by 4 bases; junction bases not matched to a gene: 8. Germline CDR1 and CDR2: SQVTM and ANQGSEA. Here the CDR3 DNA reads TGCAGCGTCACGGGAGGCCAACCCACCGGGGAGCTGTTTTTT. Residues: CSVTGGQPTGELFF.

The chain carries TRBV24-1 and TRBJ1-2, with a tentative D call TRBD1 (5 bases). Germline V CDR1 and CDR2: KGHDR, SFDVKD. The ends were cut back, 1 base at V and 2 bases at J, with 22 bases in the middle. CDR3 size: 19 residues. This CDR3 reads CATSDLMDRDVHPNYGYTF. The CDR3, as DNA: TGTGCCACCAGTGATTTAATGGATAGGGACGTCCACCCCAACTATGGCTACACCTTC.

This clonotype has a handful of counts. The gene calls are TRBV10-3 and TRBJ1-3; no firm D call. Germline V gives CDR1 ENHRY, CDR2 SYGVKD. This CDR3 has 15 amino acids. V lost 3 bases and J 2 bases, leaving 11 bases between the germline ends. DNA for the CDR3: TGTGCCATCAGTGAAACGGGGAGTGCTGGAAACACCATATATTTT. Translation: CAISETGSAGNTIYF.

The V call is TRBV30, the J call TRBJ1-2, with D perhaps matching TRBD1 (6 bases). The CDR3 loop spans 15 amino acids. Trimming removed 1 base at V and 0 bases at J, with 12 bases between. The germline V gene has CDR1 GTSNPN and CDR2 SVGIG (reference sequence). The CDR3 DNA reads TGTGCCTGGAGTGGACAGGCGGTGACTAACTATGGCTACACCTTC. Translating it yields CAWSGQAVTNYGYTF.

This clonotype was recorded a few times. V usage is TRBV13 and J usage is TRBJ2-7, with TRBD1 matching over 7 bases. Losses at the gene ends were 5 bases for V and 0 bases for J; bases not matched to a gene: 10. CDR1 is PRHDT and CDR2 is FYEKMQ in the germline V gene (reference sequence). The CDR3 totals 16 residues. The CDR3 nucleotides read TGTGCCAGCAGCCCCACTACAGGGGCGACCTCCTACGAGCAGTACTTC. Translation gives CASSPTTGATSYEQYF.

The rearrangement uses TRBV12-3 or TRBV12-4 and TRBJ2-1, with 10 bases aligning to TRBD1. The length of the CDR3 is 14 residues. The V and J ends lost 4 bases and 7 bases, in that order; junction bases with no gene match: 4. CDR3 amino acids: CASSSGQGRNEQFF. DNA of the CDR3: TGTGCCAGCAGTTCGGGACAGGGGAGGAATGAGCAGTTCTTC.

The chain is built from TRBV19 and TRBJ1-6, with 9 bases that match TRBD1. Germline CDR1 is LNHDA and CDR2 is SQIVND (reference sequence). J lost 5 bases, V lost 6 bases, and 17 bases had no gene match. This CDR3 is 19 amino acids long. CDR3 amino acids: CASSKGRTGALWDNSPLHF. CDR3 DNA: TGTGCCAGTAGCAAGGGGCGGACAGGGGCTCTCTGGGATAATTCACCCCTCCACTTT.

This chain links TRBV5-1 with TRBJ2-3; possible D gene TRBD1, 6 bases. CDR1 and CDR2 (germline): SGHRS, YFSETQ. This CDR3 region has 13 residues. V was pared by 5 bases and J by 6 bases, with 13 bases between. The DNA for the CDR3 is TGCGCCAGCAGACCTCAGGGGTCGGATACGCAGTATTTT. Its translation: CASRPQGSDTQYF.